Each of the 25 T cell receptor beta chains below was sequenced from the same sample in a study of T-cell reconstitution after alpha-beta-depleted transplantation in children. Construction of the TCRbeta library involved unique molecular identifiers. TCRdb analysed the PCR reads with MiXCR anew, one entry per CDR3 protein. The sample includes around 960,000 distinct CDR3 sequences, around 30% seen only once; the top ten take 28%. This material consisted of PBMCs, mostly from graft donor cells, taken 360 days after TCRalphabeta/CD19-depleted stem cell transplant. The receptors stem from a boy in the first two years of life who had a stem cell transplant for SCID, so the T cells may come from the graft donor.

V and J are TRBV20-1 and TRBJ1-6; 10 bases are shared with TRBD1. J was trimmed by 7 bases and V by 4 bases; bases with no gene match: 10. The CDR3 runs to 16 residues. Germline V lookup: CDR1 DFQATT, CDR2 SNEGSKA (reference sequence). The CDR3 here is CSATVRGQGLNSPLHF. The CDR3 DNA is TGCAGTGCTACCGTGCGGGGACAGGGGTTGAATTCACCCCTCCACTTT.

This clonotype was picked up many times. This rearrangement joins TRBV7-9 to TRBJ1-1; no firm D call. Germline V gene lookup returns CDR1 SEHNR and CDR2 FQNEAQ (reference sequence). This CDR3 comprises 12 residues. Trimming took off 6 bases at V and 3 bases at J, with 8 bases between the two ends. The CDR3 DNA sequence: TGTGCCAGCAGAGTCGGGGACACTGAAGCTTTCTTT. It translates to CASRVGDTEAFF.

This clonotype was seen more than once but under ten times. The CDR3 nucleotides are TGTGCCACCAGTGATTCTCGGACTTCCACCGGGGAGCTGTTTTTT. Its translation: CATSDSRTSTGELFF. The genes are TRBV24-1 and TRBJ2-2, with TRBD2 as a possible D gene (5 bases). This CDR3 has 15 amino acids. Germline V gene lookup returns CDR1 KGHDR and CDR2 SFDVKD. With 2 bases removed from V and 4 bases from J, the gap between germline ends came to 10 bases.

This rearrangement joins TRBV27 to TRBJ2-3; 12 bases match TRBD2. Germline CDR1 and CDR2: MNHEY and SMNVEV (reference sequence). V was clipped by 1 base and J by 2 bases; unmatched bases: 4. The CDR3 is 17 amino acids. The chain's CDR3 is CASSLWRLAGATDTQYF. In nucleotides, the CDR3 is TGTGCCAGCAGTTTATGGAGACTAGCGGGGGCCACAGATACGCAGTATTTT.

This clonotype was seen a few times. V and J are TRBV5-6 and TRBJ2-5; tentative D call: TRBD1 (6 bases). Deletions cut 1 base from V and 0 bases from J, with 10 bases between. The CDR3 spans 15 residues. The germline gives CDR1 SGHDT, CDR2 YYEEEE. The CDR3 sequence is CASSLRQAYQETQYF. The CDR3 DNA reads as TGTGCCAGCAGCTTGAGACAGGCCTACCAAGAGACCCAGTACTTC.

This clonotype was found a few times. CDR3 protein: CASSFGGGLRETQYF. In DNA form, the CDR3 reads TGCGCCAGCAGCTTTGGTGGTGGGCTGCGAGAGACCCAGTACTTC. The chain couples TRBV5-1 to TRBJ2-5; no clear D. Germline V CDR1 and CDR2: SGHRS, YFSETQ. This CDR3 comprises 15 residues. V shed 2 bases and J shed 4 bases, with 15 bases lying between them. The full variable domain, with the rest looked up from reference TRBV5-1 and TRBJ2-5, is KAGVTQTPRYLIKTRGQQVTLSCSPISGHRSVSWYQQTPGQGLQFLFEYFSETQRNKGNFPGRFSGRQFSNSRSEMNVSTLELGDSALYLCASSFGGGLRETQYFGPGTRLLVL.

This clonotype was recorded a few times. V gene TRBV6-5 combines with J gene TRBJ2-7; TRBD1 aligns across 9 bases. The CDR3 runs 17 residues. V was clipped by 0 bases and J by 3 bases; unmatched bases: 9. Germline V gene sequence: CDR1 MNHEY, CDR2 SVGAGI. DNA for the CDR3: TGTGCCAGCAGTTACTCGGGGACAGGGAAGGGATACTACGAGCAGTACTTC. It codes for CASSYSGTGKGYYEQYF.

The sample holds a few counts of this clonotype. The chain joins TRBV29-1 to TRBJ2-1, with 14 bases that match TRBD2. The CDR3 runs 17 residues. V lost 1 base and J lost 2; bases outside the gene matches: 4. Germline V CDR1 and CDR2: SQVTM, ANQGSEA. CDR3 nucleotide sequence: TGCAGCGTTGAAGGGGGACTAGCGGGGGTGCCCTACAATGAGCAGTTCTTC. Translated: CSVEGGLAGVPYNEQFF.

The V gene is TRBV5-1, the J gene TRBJ2-4, with D tentatively TRBD1 (5 bases). Between the trimmed V and J ends, which lost 0 bases and 1 base, there was a span of 11 bases. CDR1 is SGHRS and CDR2 is YFSETQ in the germline V gene. This CDR3 spans 16 amino acids. The CDR3 reads CASSLGAAGAKNIQYF. The CDR3 nucleotides are TGCGCCAGCAGCTTGGGGGCGGCAGGGGCCAAAAACATTCAGTACTTC.

The chain carries TRBV4-1 and TRBJ2-3, with TRBD2 matching over 11 bases. Germline CDR1 reads MGHRA; CDR2 reads YSYEKL. The CDR3 length is 17 residues. V shed 3 bases and J 0 bases; nucleotides not matched to a gene: 5. DNA of the CDR3: TGCGCCAGCAGCCAGCCTAGCGGGGGGAGAAGCACAGATACGCAGTATTTT. The encoded protein is CASSQPSGGRSTDTQYF.

This chain links TRBV7-2 with TRBJ2-5; 7 nucleotides align to TRBD1. There are 13 residues in the CDR3. Germline V gives CDR1 SGHTA, CDR2 FQGNSA. The ends lost 3 bases at V and 10 bases at J; junction bases unmatched: 8. The CDR3 DNA is TGTGCCAGCAGCTTCGACAGGGTGGGTCTCCAGTACTTC. Its protein is CASSFDRVGLQYF.

CDR3: CASSLSEAATQYF. The CDR3 DNA follows: TGTGCCAGCAGTTTGAGCGAAGCTGCTACGCAGTATTTT. J is TRBJ2-3 and V is TRBV12-3 or TRBV12-4; no clear D gene. The CDR3 is 13 amino acids. Trimming pared 3 bases from V and 8 bases from J, leaving 12 bases between.

The rearrangement uses TRBV29-1 and TRBJ2-1; D unresolved. The V end was cut by 2 bases, the J end by 0 bases, with 14 bases between. Germline CDR1 reads SQVTM; CDR2 reads ANQGSEA. The CDR3 has 16 amino acids. The CDR3 reads CSVESVWQDSYNEQFF. The CDR3, as DNA: TGCAGCGTTGAATCGGTCTGGCAGGACTCCTACAATGAGCAGTTCTTC.

This clonotype was seen at least ten times. The CDR3 sequence is CASSVGQGKAVVEAFF. CDR3 bases: TGTGCCAGCAGCGTCGGACAAGGAAAAGCTGTCGTTGAAGCTTTCTTT. The V and J genes are TRBV9 and TRBJ1-1; TRBD1 might be the D (5 bases). The CDR3 sequence is 16 residues long. The V and J ends lost 2 bases and 7 bases respectively, with 21 bases between them. Germline CDR1 is SGDLS and CDR2 is YYNGEE.

This clonotype was detected a few times. The rearrangement uses TRBV12-3 or TRBV12-4 and TRBJ1-1; 7 bases match TRBD1. Trimming removed 6 bases from V and 5 bases from J; junction bases left unmatched: 9. CDR3 size: 14 residues. CDR3 residues: CASRTAGQRTEAFF. The CDR3 bases are TGTGCCAGCAGGACCGCGGGACAGAGGACTGAAGCTTTCTTT.

The table lists this clonotype with a few counts. CDR3 amino acids: CASSGGGHGELFF. For the CDR3, the DNA is TGTGCCAGCAGCGGGGGAGGCCACGGGGAGCTGTTTTTT. This chain uses TRBV7-6 with TRBJ2-2, with D possibly TRBD2 on 6 matching bases. Germline values: CDR1 SGHVS, CDR2 FNYEAQ. V was pared by 5 bases and J by 7 bases, with 11 bases between. The CDR3 spans 13 residues.

This CDR3 is CASSVEGSWTDTQYF. The CDR3 DNA follows: TGTGCCAGCAGCGTAGAGGGCTCTTGGACAGATACGCAGTATTTT. The V call is TRBV9, the J call TRBJ2-3; D not resolved. CDR1 and CDR2 (germline): SGDLS, YYNGEE. The ends were cut back, 0 bases at V and 3 bases at J, with 11 bases in the middle. The CDR3 has 15 amino acids.

This rearrangement joins TRBV3-1 to TRBJ2-7; D not certain. Trimming pared 2 bases from V and 3 bases from J, leaving 8 bases between. This CDR3 is built from 13 residues. Germline CDR1 LGHDT, CDR2 YNNKEL (reference sequence). As DNA, the CDR3 is TGTGCCAGCAGCCAACGTAGCAGCTACGAGCAGTACTTC. This gives the protein CASSQRSSYEQYF.

The chain uses TRBV11-2 and TRBJ2-1, with D perhaps being TRBD1 or TRBD2 (7 bases each). The V end lost 5 bases, the J end lost 0 bases, and 17 bases lay between the germline ends. In germline, CDR1 is SGHAT, CDR2 FQNNGV. The CDR3 totals 17 residues. CDR3 sequence reads: CASSPNRGGGSYNEQFF. CDR3 nucleotide sequence: TGTGCCAGCAGCCCAAACAGGGGCGGGGGCTCCTACAATGAGCAGTTCTTC.

The chain joins TRBV12-3 or TRBV12-4 to TRBJ1-5; no clear D. Between the trimmed V and J ends, which lost 2 bases and 2 bases, there was a span of 13 bases. The CDR3 runs to 16 residues. CDR3 DNA sequence: TGTGCCAGCAGTTTAAAAACGACGGCCCGCAATCAGCCCCAGCATTTT. It translates to CASSLKTTARNQPQHF.

This clonotype was counted only a few times. V and J are TRBV15 and TRBJ2-5; 7 nucleotides line up with TRBD1. With 5 bases clipped from V and 1 base from J, the junction kept 4 bases outside the gene matches. CDR1 and CDR2 from the germline V gene are LNHNV and YYDKDF (reference sequence). The CDR3 has 14 residues. CDR3: CATSEGAVQETQYF. Here the CDR3 DNA reads TGTGCCACCAGCGAGGGGGCAGTCCAAGAGACCCAGTACTTC.

This clonotype was counted a few times. The chain recombines TRBV12-3 or TRBV12-4 with TRBJ2-5, with D perhaps TRBD1 (6 bases). The germline V and J ends were trimmed by 5 bases and 5 bases, with 18 bases remaining between them. The CDR3 consists of 15 residues. The CDR3 reads CASSPAGVNLETQYF. DNA of the CDR3: TGTGCCAGCAGTCCCGCAGGGGTAAACCTGGAGACCCAGTACTTC.

Many counts were recorded for this clonotype. This chain connects TRBV20-1 to TRBJ2-3; D remains unclear. CDR3 length: 12 amino acids. Germline values: CDR1 DFQATT, CDR2 SNEGSKA (reference sequence). V lost 4 bases and J lost 4, with 9 bases in between. The DNA for the CDR3 is TGCAGTGCTATCCTAATAGCAGATACGCAGTATTTT. It translates to CSAILIADTQYF.

This clonotype was detected only a few times. The gene calls are TRBV20-1 and TRBJ2-5; D may be TRBD2 (6 bases). The CDR3 runs to 13 residues. From germline, CDR1 is DFQATT and CDR2 SNEGSKA (reference sequence). V lost 0 bases and J 4 bases, leaving 9 bases between the germline ends. The CDR3 here is CSARDGGLETQYF. CDR3 sequence (DNA): TGCAGTGCTAGAGATGGGGGACTAGAGACCCAGTACTTC.

The V call is TRBV6-1, the J call TRBJ2-5, with a possible D match to TRBD2 (5 bases). The CDR3 is made up of 14 amino acids. Trimming left V 5 bases short and J 5 bases short, with 15 bases between. The germline gives CDR1 MNHNS, CDR2 SASEGT. The CDR3 bases are TGTGCCAGCAGTCCAACGGGGATAGGGGAGACCCAGTACTTC. Encoded protein: CASSPTGIGETQYF.